Listed below are T cell receptor beta chains from one sample, sequenced in a study of post-analysis software for immune sequencing data. Each CDR3 protein gets one entry after TCRdb re-called the PCR reads with MiXCR. The repertoire holds about 770,000 distinct CDR3 sequences, with 35% to 55% as singletons. Sequencing was performed on blood. The receptors were sampled from a girl aged 10 to 17 with multiple sclerosis. Both conserved end residues are part of each CDR3. Fields, in order: D gene, clone size, V gene, J gene, CDR3 protein, CDR3 DNA. A D gene is named only where the DNA matches it firmly. A clone size is listed for some rows: how often the clone was seen (once, few, many), or a class if it is expanded.

>TRBD2|few|TRBV29-1|TRBJ2-1
CTTGLAANNEQFF
TGCACCACGGGACTAGCGGCAAACAATGAGCAGTTCTTC
>-|few|TRBV15|TRBJ2-3
CATSRDEWGLPGVDTQYF
TGTGCCACCAGCAGAGATGAATGGGGACTCCCCGGGGTAGATACGCAGTATTTT
>-|-|TRBV5-5|TRBJ1-2
CASSLDRGYTF
TGTGCCAGCAGCCTTGATCGTGGCTACACCTTC
>TRBD2|-|TRBV29-1|TRBJ2-7
CSVGLAGPEQYF
TGCAGCGTTGGACTAGCGGGACCCGAGCAGTACTTC
>-|once|TRBV12-3/TRBV12-4|TRBJ1-2
CASSPWDLTPADYVGYTF
TGTGCCAGCAGTCCCTGGGACTTAACCCCAGCCGACTATGTAGGCTACACCTTC
>-|-|TRBV6-5|TRBJ1-1
CASSYEPAGRGEAFF
TGTGCCAGCAGTTACGAACCAGCTGGGAGGGGCGAAGCTTTCTTT
>-|-|TRBV20-1|TRBJ2-7
CSAQGEVWDLLRNEQYF
TGCAGTGCCCAAGGAGAAGTATGGGACCTCCTACGCAATGAGCAGTACTTC
>TRBD2|-|TRBV11-2|TRBJ2-1
CASSLGTSGRDNEQFF
TGTGCCAGCAGCTTAGGGACTAGCGGGAGGGACAATGAGCAGTTCTTC
>-|-|TRBV29-1|TRBJ2-3
CSVELRASTDTQYF
TGCAGCGTTGAACTCAGGGCGTCCACAGATACGCAGTATTTT
>TRBD2|-|TRBV18|TRBJ2-7
CASSPTGGPGNEQYF
TGTGCCAGCTCACCAACGGGAGGGCCGGGGAACGAGCAGTACTTC
>-|few|TRBV7-9|TRBJ1-2
CASSLRELDRAYGYTF
TGTGCCAGCAGCTTACGGGAACTAGACAGAGCCTATGGCTACACCTTC
>TRBD1|few|TRBV12-3/TRBV12-4|TRBJ2-7
CASSSGWDRGGEQYF
TGTGCCAGCAGTTCCGGGTGGGACAGGGGGGGAGAGCAGTACTTC
>TRBD2|-|TRBV7-9|TRBJ2-1
CASSSSPSGLNEQFF
TGTGCCAGCAGCTCGAGTCCTAGCGGTCTTAATGAGCAGTTCTTC
>TRBD1|once|TRBV27|TRBJ1-5
CASSTGQGHSGSYQPQHF
TGTGCCAGCAGCACAGGACAGGGCCACAGTGGTAGTTACCAGCCCCAGCATTTT
>TRBD2|-|TRBV7-9|TRBJ2-1
CASSHRTSGYYNEQFF
TGTGCCAGCAGCCACCGGACTAGCGGGTATTACAATGAGCAGTTCTTC
>-|-|TRBV13|TRBJ1-4
CASSLGGGRSGLFF
TGTGCCAGCAGCTTAGGGGGCGGGAGATCCGGACTGTTTTTT
>-|-|TRBV11-2|TRBJ2-7
CASSALHEQYF
TGTGCCAGCAGCGCCCTTCACGAGCAGTACTTC
>-|-|TRBV19|TRBJ1-5
CASSISGGARNQPQHF
TGTGCCAGTAGTATATCAGGAGGGGCCCGTAATCAGCCCCAGCATTTT
>-|few|TRBV9|TRBJ2-1
CASSVEGNNEQFF
TGTGCCAGCAGCGTAGAAGGCAACAATGAGCAGTTCTTC
>TRBD2|-|TRBV7-6|TRBJ2-2
CASSLGLARAGELFF
TGTGCCAGCAGCTTGGGACTAGCGAGGGCCGGGGAGCTGTTTTTT
>TRBD2|few|TRBV7-6|TRBJ2-3
CASSQLSVAGVTPDTQYF
TGTGCCAGCAGCCAACTCTCGGTAGCGGGAGTAACGCCAGATACGCAGTATTTT
>-|-|TRBV12-3/TRBV12-4|TRBJ2-5
CASSPTRALQETQYF
TGTGCCAGCTCCCCGACGCGGGCGCTCCAAGAGACCCAGTACTTC
>TRBD2|-|TRBV5-1|TRBJ2-1
CASSLFSAGVYNEQFF
TGCGCCAGCAGCTTGTTTTCTGCGGGAGTCTACAATGAGCAGTTCTTC
>TRBD2|-|TRBV7-9|TRBJ2-3
CASSFPTSGSSDTQYF
TGTGCCAGCAGCTTCCCGACTAGCGGGAGTTCGGATACGCAGTATTTT
>TRBD2|-|TRBV28|TRBJ2-4
CASSRLAAIAKNIQYF
TGTGCCAGCAGCCGCCTAGCGGCCATAGCCAAAAACATTCAGTACTTC
>-|-|TRBV12-3/TRBV12-4|TRBJ2-5
CASRLGGLLETQYF
TGTGCCAGCAGGTTAGGGGGGTTGTTGGAGACCCAGTACTTC
>TRBD2|-|TRBV14|TRBJ2-5
CASSQDGALAGVGETQYF
TGTGCCAGCAGCCAAGATGGGGCCCTAGCGGGAGTAGGAGAGACCCAGTACTTC
>-|-|TRBV6-1|TRBJ2-5
CASSERGEGETQYF
TGTGCCAGCAGTGAAAGGGGGGAAGGGGAGACCCAGTACTTC